This TCR beta chain comes out of a study of T cell responses to AZD1222 COVID-19 vaccine. Broader study findings: Repertoires in all cases were sampled only once the peak T cell response had passed.

TCRdb keeps only in-frame clones here, not all; method: immunoSEQ multiplex PCR. The sample lists 90,000 to 150,000 clones, more than 75% occurring once. Germline lookup yields CDR1 SGHNT and CDR2 YENEEA. V dropped 5 bases and J dropped 0 bases, with 14 bases sitting between them. This CDR3 contains 16 residues. To note about this clone: The antigen is not known.

The genes are TRBV11-3 and TRBJ2-1; D not certain. This clonotype originated in an adult in good health. Material: peripheral blood, obtained on day 0 of AZD1222 vaccination. CDR3: CASSPRTSSSYNEQFF. The CDR3 bases are TGTGCCAGCAGCCCGCGAACTTCCAGCTCCTACAATGAGCAGTTCTTC. Together with reference TRBV11-3 and TRBJ2-1, the CDR3 gives the full variable domain: EAGVVQSPRYKIIEKKQPVAFWCNPISGHNTLYWYLQNLGQGPELLIRYENEEAVDDSQLPKDRFSAERLKGVDSTLKIQPAELGDSAVYLCASSPRTSSSYNEQFFGPGTRLTVL.